One sample yielded the 32 T cell receptor beta chains listed below, sequenced in a study of cytomegalovirus exposure and HLA in healthy donors. PCR was performed using 60 Vbeta and 13 Jbeta primers. Here immunoSEQ multiplex PCR was the method, and the copy in TCRdb shows in-frame clones only, minus some. The sample yields roughly 120,000 clones, 15% seen once. The sequenced material came from PBMCs. The receptors originated from a woman aged 18 to 35 in good health and CMV-seronegative.

This clone came up a few times. The chain is built from TRBV29-1 and TRBJ2-1; D unresolved. Germline-derived CDR1 and CDR2 are SQVTM and ANQGSEA. Trimming stripped 3 bases from V and 1 base from J, with 10 bases between. This CDR3 is 14 amino acids long. CDR3 sequence: CSVDGGKSYNEQFF. The DNA for the CDR3 is TGCAGCGTTGACGGTGGTAAATCCTACAATGAGCAGTTCTTC.

The sample holds a few counts of this clone. The CDR3 sequence is CAISPPTSSGVYEQYF. DNA for the CDR3: TGTGCCATCAGCCCCCCAACAAGTAGCGGGGTCTACGAGCAGTACTTC. The chain is built from TRBV10-3 and TRBJ2-7, with TRBD2 identical over 8 bases. Germline assignment: CDR1 ENHRY and CDR2 SYGVKD. The CDR3 is 16 residues long. V gave up 6 bases and J gave up 3 bases; unmatched junction bases: 13.

This clone has a handful of counts. J is TRBJ2-7 and V is TRBV9; 10 nucleotides line up with TRBD2. J was trimmed by 5 bases and V by 4 bases; bases with no gene match: 9. The CDR3 has 15 amino acids. CDR1 SGDLS and CDR2 YYNGEE come from the germline V gene. CDR3 sequence (DNA): TGTGCCAGCAGCCCCATGACTAGCGGGCTCCACGAGCAGTACTTC. Translated: CASSPMTSGLHEQYF.

The chain uses TRBV18 and TRBJ1-1, with D hard to call. V lost 6 bases to trimming and J lost 1 base, with 9 bases between them. The CDR3 is 13 amino acids. The germline gives CDR1 KGHSH, CDR2 LQKENI. CDR3 loop: CASSFDKNTEAFF. The CDR3 nucleotides read TGTGCCAGCTCTTTTGACAAGAACACTGAAGCTTTCTTT.

This clone has only a few counts. This CDR3 reads CASSSTRGTYNEQFF. The DNA for the CDR3 is TGTGCCAGCTCATCGACCAGGGGAACCTACAATGAGCAGTTCTTC. The chain combines TRBV25-1 with TRBJ2-1; maybe TRBD1 (6 bases). CDR1 MGHDK and CDR2 SYGVNS come from the germline V gene. The CDR3 sequence is 15 residues long. V lost 8 bases and J 2 bases, leaving 16 bases between the germline ends.

V is TRBV5-8 and J is TRBJ2-6; 8 nucleotides agree with TRBD1. The V gene's germline CDR1 is SGHTS and CDR2 YDEGEE. This CDR3 is built from 20 residues. J was trimmed by 0 bases and V by 0 bases; bases with no gene match: 11. The CDR3 DNA is TGTGCCAGCAGCTTGGCCACCGGGCAGGGGGCCTTCTCTGGGGCCAACGTCCTGACTTTC. Translation: CASSLATGQGAFSGANVLTF.

V and J are TRBV15 and TRBJ2-7; unclear D gene. Trimming removed 0 bases at V and 4 bases at J, with 7 bases between. CDR1 and CDR2 (germline): LNHNV, YYDKDF (reference sequence). The CDR3 is made up of 13 amino acids. This CDR3 reads CATSREKRYEQYF. Here the CDR3 DNA reads TGTGCCACCAGCAGAGAAAAACGGTACGAGCAGTACTTC.

V and J are TRBV6-6 and TRBJ1-3; D gene uncertain. Germline V lookup: CDR1 MNHNY, CDR2 SVGAGI (reference sequence). V shed 6 bases and J shed 0 bases, with 9 bases lying between them. The CDR3 spans 14 residues. This CDR3 is CASRQQSSGNTIYF. In nucleotides, the CDR3 is TGTGCCAGCAGGCAACAAAGCTCTGGAAACACCATATATTTT.

Only a few counts were recorded for this clone. The rearrangement links TRBV29-1 to TRBJ1-5, with D uncertain. V lost 3 bases and J 1 base, leaving 10 bases between the germline ends. The CDR3 has 14 residues. Germline CDR1 is SQVTM and CDR2 is ANQGSEA. CDR3 DNA sequence: TGCAGCGTTGATGGCGGAGTAAGCAATCAGCCCCAGCATTTT. This codes for CSVDGGVSNQPQHF.

This clone was observed a few times. The chain couples TRBV6-1 to TRBJ1-4; TRBD1 is a possible D gene (5 bases). The germline V gene encodes CDR1 MNHNS and CDR2 SASEGT. This CDR3 has 14 amino acids. Trimming took 3 bases from V and 5 from J, leaving 10 bases between them. In DNA form, the CDR3 reads TGTGCCAGCAGTGAGGGCGGGGGGAATGAAAAACTGTTTTTT. Translation: CASSEGGGNEKLFF.

This chain joins TRBV4-3 and TRBJ2-3, with 11 bases that match TRBD2. The CDR3 consists of 16 residues. V was pared by 0 bases and J by 4 bases, with 3 bases of the junction left unmatched. The germline gives CDR1 LGHNA, CDR2 YSLEER. In DNA, the CDR3 is TGCGCCAGCAGCCAAGAGATAGCGGGGGGGGCAGATACGCAGTATTTT. This codes for CASSQEIAGGADTQYF.

The chain combines TRBV18 with TRBJ1-1, with 7 bases aligning to TRBD1. The CDR3 covers 17 residues. The germline V gene encodes CDR1 KGHSH and CDR2 LQKENI. With V trimmed by 3 bases and J by 1 base, 11 bases remained unmatched. Here the CDR3 reads CASSPQYRGFANTEAFF. The CDR3 DNA reads as TGTGCCAGCTCACCGCAATACAGGGGCTTTGCGAACACTGAAGCTTTCTTT.

On this clone itself: This sample also contains other DNA sequences that code for the same CDR3. V usage is TRBV7-6 and J usage is TRBJ1-5; D call uncertain. Looked up from germline, CDR1 is SGHVS and CDR2 is FNYEAQ. The CDR3 extends over 13 amino acids. Trimming stripped 1 base from V and 3 bases from J, with 4 bases between. DNA of the CDR3: TGTGCCAGCAGCTTAGGGGCCAATCAGCCCCAGCATTTT. This translates into CASSLGANQPQHF.

This clone was found a few times. The V and J genes are TRBV25-1 and TRBJ2-1; 9 nucleotides match TRBD2. The V gene's germline CDR1 is MGHDK and CDR2 SYGVNS. V was pared by 4 bases and J by 9 bases, with 10 bases of the junction left unmatched. CDR3 length: 15 residues. CDR3 sequence reads: CASSGTSGLPGEQFF. The CDR3 DNA sequence: TGTGCCAGCAGTGGTACTAGCGGGCTTCCGGGTGAGCAGTTCTTC.

This clone was seen more than once but under ten times. The gene calls are TRBV28 and TRBJ1-5; TRBD1 is a possible D gene (6 bases). CDR3 length: 14 residues. Germline V CDR1 and CDR2: MDHEN, SYDVKM. V lost 6 bases to trimming and J lost 2 bases, with 11 bases between them. The CDR3 nucleotides read TGTGCCAGCAGCCGAGGGGGGGGCAATCAGCCCCAGCATTTT. Its protein product is CASSRGGGNQPQHF.

The chain links TRBV7-9 to TRBJ2-7, with 11 bases identical to TRBD2. V trimming: 5 bases; J trimming: 2 bases; junction bases outside the gene matches: 8. This CDR3 is built from 16 residues. CDR1 is SEHNR, CDR2 FQNEAQ, per germline (reference sequence). The CDR3 loop reads CASSESQTSGTYEQYF. In DNA form, the CDR3 reads TGTGCCAGCAGCGAATCGCAGACTAGCGGGACCTACGAGCAGTACTTC.

This clone was detected only a few times. V and J are TRBV5-6 and TRBJ2-5; 13 positions agree with TRBD2. This CDR3 comprises 15 residues. Germline-derived CDR1 and CDR2 are SGHDT and YYEEEE. V lost 1 base to trimming and J lost 4 bases; unmatched junction nucleotides: 1. In nucleotides, the CDR3 is TGTGCCAGCAGCTTGACTAGCGGGAGGGCAGAGACCCAGTACTTC. Protein: CASSLTSGRAETQYF.

The CDR3: CASSESPQGAYHYGYTF. In DNA, the CDR3 is TGTGCCAGCAGTGAGTCTCCTCAGGGGGCCTACCACTATGGCTACACCTTC. The V gene is TRBV6-1, the J gene TRBJ1-2, with 8 bases lining up with TRBD1. CDR3 length: 17 amino acids. Germline lookup yields CDR1 MNHNS and CDR2 SASEGT. J was trimmed by 3 bases and V by 3 bases; bases with no gene match: 12.

This clone was detected only a few times. The gene calls are TRBV29-1 and TRBJ1-1; possibly TRBD1 for D (5 bases). The germline V and J ends were trimmed by 3 bases and 5 bases, with 13 bases remaining between them. CDR1 and CDR2 (germline): SQVTM, ANQGSEA. This CDR3 has 13 residues. DNA of the CDR3: TGCAGCGTTGACGGCCGGGGGTATACTGAAGCTTTCTTT. Amino acid sequence: CSVDGRGYTEAFF. Drawing the rest from reference TRBV29-1 and TRBJ1-1, the complete variable domain is SAVISQKPSRDICQRGTSLTIQCQVDSQVTMMFWYRQQPGQSLTLIATANQGSEATYESGFVIDKFPISRPNLTFSTLTVSNMSPEDSSIYLCSVDGRGYTEAFFGQGTRLTVV.

The rearrangement uses TRBV29-1 and TRBJ2-7; D is perhaps TRBD2 (6 bases). Germline CDR1 reads SQVTM; CDR2 reads ANQGSEA. The V end lost 3 bases, the J end lost 5 bases, and 17 bases lay between the germline ends. The CDR3 is made up of 14 amino acids. CDR3 sequence (DNA): TGCAGCGTTGAGGGGACTGGCGGGATCCACGAGCAGTACTTC. Translated: CSVEGTGGIHEQYF.

This clone was found a few times. The chain employs TRBV27 and TRBJ2-1, with a tentative D call TRBD1 (5 bases). This CDR3 region has 13 residues. V lost 4 bases and J lost 7, with 11 bases in between. Germline CDR1 is MNHEY and CDR2 is SMNVEV (reference sequence). CDR3 loop: CASSSNRLNEQFF. The CDR3 coding sequence is TGTGCCAGCAGTTCAAACAGGTTGAATGAGCAGTTCTTC.

This sequence joins TRBV28 and TRBJ2-7; weak D call: TRBD2 (5 bases). V was trimmed by 5 bases and J by 4 bases, leaving 15 bases between them. This CDR3 has 14 amino acids. Germline V gene lookup returns CDR1 MDHEN and CDR2 SYDVKM. This chain's CDR3 is CASSPPLGGYEQYF. The CDR3 DNA reads as TGTGCCAGCAGTCCCCCCTTGGGCGGGTACGAGCAGTACTTC.

This sequence joins TRBV4-2 and TRBJ2-1; 9 bases align to TRBD1. The CDR3 spans 17 residues. V lost 0 bases and J lost 5; bases outside the gene matches: 8. Germline CDR1 LGHNA, CDR2 YNFKEQ. CDR3 in amino acids: CASSQDWFGQGNNEQFF. DNA of the CDR3: TGTGCCAGCAGCCAAGATTGGTTCGGACAGGGGAACAATGAGCAGTTCTTC.

This clone was seen a few times. The V gene is TRBV9, the J gene TRBJ2-2; possible D gene TRBD1, 6 bases. V lost 2 bases and J lost 4, with 12 bases in between. CDR3 length equals 15 residues. From germline, CDR1 is SGDLS and CDR2 YYNGEE. The CDR3 loop reads CASSVRGESTGELFF. The CDR3, as DNA: TGTGCCAGCAGCGTCAGGGGAGAGAGCACCGGGGAGCTGTTTTTT.

On this clone: The identical CDR3 is also encoded by other nucleotide sequences in the sample. V is TRBV27 and J is TRBJ2-7; a weak D match, TRBD2 (6 bases). The V gene's germline CDR1 is MNHEY and CDR2 SMNVEV (reference sequence). The CDR3 has 12 amino acids. Trimming cost V 5 bases and J 3 bases, with 8 bases left between them. In DNA, the CDR3 is TGTGCCAGCAGTCCCGGGGGCTACGAGCAGTACTTC. Amino acids: CASSPGGYEQYF.

The chain recombines TRBV2 with TRBJ1-2; D is possibly TRBD1 (5 bases). The CDR3 covers 13 residues. V was shortened by 7 bases and J by 7 bases, with 16 bases between the two germline ends. Germline values: CDR1 SNHLY, CDR2 FYNNEI. For the CDR3, the DNA is TGTGCCAGCATTTCGGACAAATGGGGTGGCTACACCTTC. Translating gives CASISDKWGGYTF.

J is TRBJ2-2 and V is TRBV5-1; 11 nucleotides line up with TRBD2. V was clipped by 4 bases and J by 4 bases; unmatched bases: 12. The V gene's germline CDR1 is SGHRS and CDR2 YFSETQ. The CDR3 covers 18 residues. The CDR3 DNA is TGCGCCAGCAGCCCCGGGACTAGCGGAGCCCGGGGCACCGGGGAGCTGTTTTTT. The encoded protein is CASSPGTSGARGTGELFF. Supplemented by reference TRBV5-1 and TRBJ2-2, the full variable domain reads KAGVTQTPRYLIKTRGQQVTLSCSPISGHRSVSWYQQTPGQGLQFLFEYFSETQRNKGNFPGRFSGRQFSNSRSEMNVSTLELGDSALYLCASSPGTSGARGTGELFFGEGSRLTVL.

This clone has a handful of counts. The V call is TRBV2, the J call TRBJ2-2, with TRBD2 identical over 12 bases. CDR3 length: 16 residues. Germline V gene lookup returns CDR1 SNHLY and CDR2 FYNNEI. Trimming took 6 bases from V and 0 from J; bases not matched to a gene: 2. CDR3 residues: CASRLAGGSNTGELFF. CDR3 coding DNA: TGTGCCAGCAGACTAGCGGGGGGCTCGAACACCGGGGAGCTGTTTTTT.

The V call is TRBV2, the J call TRBJ2-4, with D hard to call. The ends were cut back, 7 bases at V and 8 bases at J, with 12 bases in the middle. Per the germline V gene, CDR1 is SNHLY and CDR2 is FYNNEI. There are 12 residues in the CDR3. CDR3 residues: CASKNKPDIQYF. Here the CDR3 DNA reads TGTGCCAGCAAAAATAAGCCCGACATTCAGTACTTC. The full variable domain, completed using reference TRBV2 and TRBJ2-4, is EPEVTQTPSHQVTQMGQEVILRCVPISNHLYFYWYRQILGQKVEFLVSFYNNEISEKSEIFDDQFSVERPDGSNFTLKIRSTKLEDSAMYFCASKNKPDIQYFGAGTRLSVL.

The J gene is TRBJ1-5, the V gene TRBV9; D is ambiguous. This CDR3 region has 13 residues. V lost 3 bases to trimming and J lost 5 bases, with 9 bases between them. In germline, CDR1 is SGDLS, CDR2 YYNGEE. CDR3 loop: CASSEAGYQPQHF. The CDR3 coding sequence is TGTGCCAGCAGCGAGGCAGGATATCAGCCCCAGCATTTT.

This sequence joins TRBV6-1 and TRBJ1-6; 9 positions agree with TRBD1. The CDR3 contains 13 residues. CDR1 MNHNS and CDR2 SASEGT come from the germline V gene. The V and J ends lost 2 bases and 11 bases, in that order; junction bases with no gene match: 1. The CDR3 spells CASSEWTGAPLHF. The CDR3 nucleotides are TGTGCCAGCAGTGAATGGACAGGGGCACCCCTCCACTTT.

This clone was recorded only once. The conserved phenylalanine or tryptophan is not found at the CDR3 terminus, so this likely reflects a read error. This chain links TRBV6-5 with TRBJ1-1; the D is unclear. This CDR3 is built from 12 residues. Germline V gene data show CDR1 as MNHEY and CDR2 as SVGAGI. Trimming shortened V by 8 bases and J by 0 bases, and 7 bases separated the two germline ends. Here the CDR3 reads CASGGLNTEAFV. DNA of the CDR3: TGTGCCAGCGGAGGTCTGAACACTGAAGCTTTCGTT.